This is a list of T cell receptor beta chains from one sample in a study of T cell responses to AZD1222 COVID-19 vaccine. Profiling relied on immunoSEQ multiplex PCR, and the TCRdb table lists in-frame clones only, not all of them. The sample has about 120,000 clones; around 93% are singletons. The sequenced sample was peripheral blood, obtained on day 0 of AZD1222 vaccination. The receptors were sampled from an adult in good health. Both conserved end residues are part of each CDR3. The D gene is left open where the match is weak. Clone size appears in some rows only: once, few, many, or a class for an expanded clone.

V gene: TRBV9; J gene: TRBJ2-3; D gene: TRBD1; CDR3 length: 16; clone size: NA; CDR3 DNA: TGTGCCAGCAGCGCCAATCAGGGGGCTAGCACAGATACGCAGTATTTT; CDR3 protein: CASSANQGASTDTQYF
V gene: TRBV3-1/TRBV3-2; J gene: TRBJ1-4; D gene: TRBD1; CDR3 length: 19; clone size: once; CDR3 DNA: TGTGCCAGCAGCCAGCGACGGGACAGCTTTTCGACCCGTAATGAAAAACTGTTTTTT; CDR3 protein: CASSQRRDSFSTRNEKLFF
V gene: TRBV19; J gene: TRBJ1-6; D gene: TRBD1; CDR3 length: 16; clone size: NA; CDR3 DNA: TGTGCCAGTAGGACGGGGGACAGGACCTATAATTCACCCCTCCACTTT; CDR3 protein: CASRTGDRTYNSPLHF
V gene: TRBV7-2; J gene: TRBJ2-7; D gene: NA; CDR3 length: 15; clone size: NA; CDR3 DNA: TGTGCCAGCAGCTTAGAGCGGAGGGCAGGGGGGGAGCAGTACTTC; CDR3 protein: CASSLERRAGGEQYF
V gene: TRBV28; J gene: TRBJ1-1; D gene: NA; CDR3 length: 12; clone size: NA; CDR3 DNA: TGTGCCAGCAGTTTATCCCTCACTGAAGCTTTCTTT; CDR3 protein: CASSLSLTEAFF
V gene: TRBV29-1; J gene: TRBJ2-6; D gene: NA; CDR3 length: 15; clone size: NA; CDR3 DNA: TGCAGCGTTAAGCCAGGGGTCTCTGGGGCCAACGTCCTGACTTTC; CDR3 protein: CSVKPGVSGANVLTF
V gene: TRBV20-1; J gene: TRBJ1-4; D gene: TRBD1; CDR3 length: 17; clone size: NA; CDR3 DNA: TGCAGTGTTAGTAACAGGGGGCCCGGGGGAGCTAATGAAAAACTGTTTTTT; CDR3 protein: CSVSNRGPGGANEKLFF
V gene: TRBV27; J gene: TRBJ1-3; D gene: TRBD1; CDR3 length: 13; clone size: NA; CDR3 DNA: TGTGCCAGCTCAGGGCAGGGGGTGAACACCATATATTTT; CDR3 protein: CASSGQGVNTIYF
V gene: TRBV3-1/TRBV3-2; J gene: TRBJ2-4; D gene: TRBD1; CDR3 length: 16; clone size: once; CDR3 DNA: TGTGCCAGCAGCCCCTCTTCGGGCAGGGACAGAAACATTCAGTACTTC; CDR3 protein: CASSPSSGRDRNIQYF
V gene: TRBV6-4; J gene: TRBJ2-1; D gene: TRBD2; CDR3 length: 13; clone size: NA; CDR3 DNA: TGTGCCAGCAGTGACGGACTAGCGGGAGAGCAGTTCTTC; CDR3 protein: CASSDGLAGEQFF
V gene: TRBV5-4; J gene: TRBJ1-5; D gene: TRBD1; CDR3 length: 13; clone size: NA; CDR3 DNA: TGTGCCAGCAACCGGGACAGGGAGGGGCCCCAGCATTTT; CDR3 protein: CASNRDREGPQHF
V gene: TRBV12-3/TRBV12-4; J gene: TRBJ1-1; D gene: NA; CDR3 length: 13; clone size: NA; CDR3 DNA: TGTGCCAGCAATGGGTTGGGGAACACTGAAGCTTTCTTT; CDR3 protein: CASNGLGNTEAFF
V gene: TRBV20-1; J gene: TRBJ1-4; D gene: NA; CDR3 length: 11; clone size: NA; CDR3 DNA: TGCAGTGCTAGGGTTGGTGAAAAACTGTTTTTT; CDR3 protein: CSARVGEKLFF
V gene: TRBV9; J gene: TRBJ1-4; D gene: NA; CDR3 length: 14; clone size: NA; CDR3 DNA: TGTGCCAGCAGCGTAGGCAGAAATAATGAAAAACTGTTTTTT; CDR3 protein: CASSVGRNNEKLFF
V gene: TRBV2; J gene: TRBJ2-2; D gene: NA; CDR3 length: 13; clone size: NA; CDR3 DNA: TGTGCCAGAAAACCTAGGGGGACCGGGGAGCTGTTTTTT; CDR3 protein: CARKPRGTGELFF